This entry concerns a single T cell receptor (beta chain). In its sample, this clonotype was seen a few times. Its antigen target is currently unknown. One end of the junction fails to match germline, which may point to a read error. The data were taken from a study of blood T cells in healthy people across ages (dated by TCRdb to the mid-2010s). In terms of the full investigation: In model experiments, template switching captured roughly one uniquely barcoded TCR beta cDNA molecule for every two T cells. The study analyzed two additional independent replicas of 1 million unique cDNA reads from the same blood draw for two donors, one aged 18 to 30 and one aged 80 or older. The donors were split into four age groups: young (average approximately 16 years), middle-aged (about 40), aged (roughly 68) and long-lived (about 74). To track age-related changes in TCR beta repertoire diversity, the study relied on deep sequencing normalized with unique cDNA molecular identifiers. To avoid experimental bias, donors of different ages were spread randomly across the sequencing lanes.

Libraries came from 5' RACE. The reads were generated on an Illumina HiSeq 2500. The second PCR ran for about 6 to 12 cycles and used a J-beta primer mix along with a sample-barcoded 5' primer. Each TCR beta cDNA molecule received a unique molecular identifier from a template-switch 5' adaptor carrying 12 random nucleotides. At least 2.5 million CDR3-containing paired-end reads were obtained from each sample. First-strand cDNA was synthesized from all RNA with the Mint cDNA synthesis kit, primed by a TRBC-specific oligonucleotide. After uracil-DNA glycosylase treatment, a first 18-cycle PCR used universal primers M1SS and BC2_uni_R on all cDNA. Turning to the authors' computational methods: Each sample was normalized by randomly selecting 1 million high-quality reads, each carrying a distinct molecular identifier. Reads with shared molecular identifiers were discarded instead of being binned into consensus sequences. MiTCR, run with a Q25 quality threshold and the strictest error-elimination algorithm, handled CDR3 identification, clonotype clustering and error correction. Lower-bound total TCR beta diversity was estimated with a nonparametric unseen species model using Euler transformation. TCRdb reprocessing: public reads trimmed at Q25 with fastp, clones called with MiXCR, in-frame beta chains kept. Rows with one shared CDR3 protein collapse into an entry with the most common genes and DNA. TCRdb assigned the V and J calls; the authors' analysis was not used. For this sample there are around 710,000 distinct CDR3 sequences; more than 40% appear just once. The ten biggest clones cover 20% to 25% of the sample.

Results and caveats for the whole study, not just this receptor: Donor CMV infection status was unknown, potentially confounding age-related changes in expanded clonotypes. As age increased, observed TCR beta diversity per million T cells dropped in a roughly linear way, and a significant reduction was already evident by age around 41. Total diversity estimates from one million sequenced T cells were considered lower bounds and underestimates. The long-lived group showed more naive CD4+ T cells, fewer expanded clones and increased TCR diversity than the aged group, suggesting age selection. Conclusive comparison of naive and antigen-experienced compartments was prevented by the profiling of bulk unsorted PBMCs. A strong correlation was found between observed TCR beta diversity and the percentage of naive T cells measured by flow cytometry.

Donors were a few dozen systemically healthy Caucasian individuals from Russia aged roughly 6 to 90 years. Each donor gave 9.5 to 10 milliliters of peripheral blood, drawn into EDTA-treated Vacutainer tubes. Ficoll-Paque density-gradient centrifugation was used to isolate PBMCs, with at least 6 million obtained per sample. Total RNA, at least 6 micrograms per sample, was extracted from PBMCs with Trizol reagent. Naive CD45RAhigh/CD27high T cell percentages were measured by flow cytometry on a PBMC aliquot from every donor. CDR1 and CDR2 were assigned from the germline V gene as LGHNA and YNFKEQ. Spanning cysteine to phenylalanine, the CDR3 consists of 16 amino acids. Left in the record is the CDR3 DNA by itself, 48 bases read in frame from the first base.

This chain is built from TRBV4-2 and TRBJ2-7; 13 central nucleotides agree with TRBD2. Sequencing used blood. The source is a woman aged 55-70 years in good health. DNA sequence: TGTGCCAGCAGACAAGAGACTAGCGGGAGGATTTACGAGCAGTACTTC. Protein translation: CASRQETSGRIYEQYF.